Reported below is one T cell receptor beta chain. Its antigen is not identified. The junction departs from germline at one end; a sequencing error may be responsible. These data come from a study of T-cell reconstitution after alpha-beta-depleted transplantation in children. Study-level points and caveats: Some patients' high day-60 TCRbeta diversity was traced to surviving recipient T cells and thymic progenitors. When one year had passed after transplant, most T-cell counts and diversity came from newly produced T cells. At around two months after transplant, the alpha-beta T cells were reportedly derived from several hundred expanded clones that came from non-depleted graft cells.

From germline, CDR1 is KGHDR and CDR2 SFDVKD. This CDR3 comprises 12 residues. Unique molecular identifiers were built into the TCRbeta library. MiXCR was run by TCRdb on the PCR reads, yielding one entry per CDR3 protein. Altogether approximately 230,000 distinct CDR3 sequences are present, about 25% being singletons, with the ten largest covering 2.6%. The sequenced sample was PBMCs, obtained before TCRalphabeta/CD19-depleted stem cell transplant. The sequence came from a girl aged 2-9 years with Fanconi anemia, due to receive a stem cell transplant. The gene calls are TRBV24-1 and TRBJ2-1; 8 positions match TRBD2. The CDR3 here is CATSDTGTSPHF. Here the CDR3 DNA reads TGTGCCACCAGTGATACCGGGACTAGTCCCCACTTC.